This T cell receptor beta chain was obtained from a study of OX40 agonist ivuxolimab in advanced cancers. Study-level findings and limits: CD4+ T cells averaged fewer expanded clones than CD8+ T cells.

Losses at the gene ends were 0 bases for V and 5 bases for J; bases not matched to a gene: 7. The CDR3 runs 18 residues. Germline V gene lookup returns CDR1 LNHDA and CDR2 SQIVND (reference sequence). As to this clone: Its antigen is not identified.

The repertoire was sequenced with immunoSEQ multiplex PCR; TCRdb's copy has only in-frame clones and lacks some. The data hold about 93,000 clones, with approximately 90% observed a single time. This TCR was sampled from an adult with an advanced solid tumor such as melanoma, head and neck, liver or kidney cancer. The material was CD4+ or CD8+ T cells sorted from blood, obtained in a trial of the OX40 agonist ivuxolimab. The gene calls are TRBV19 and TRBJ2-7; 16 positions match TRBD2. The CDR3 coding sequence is TGTGCCAGTAGTATAGACCCCGGGACTAGCGGGGGGGTCCACGAGCAGTACTTC. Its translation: CASSIDPGTSGGVHEQYF.